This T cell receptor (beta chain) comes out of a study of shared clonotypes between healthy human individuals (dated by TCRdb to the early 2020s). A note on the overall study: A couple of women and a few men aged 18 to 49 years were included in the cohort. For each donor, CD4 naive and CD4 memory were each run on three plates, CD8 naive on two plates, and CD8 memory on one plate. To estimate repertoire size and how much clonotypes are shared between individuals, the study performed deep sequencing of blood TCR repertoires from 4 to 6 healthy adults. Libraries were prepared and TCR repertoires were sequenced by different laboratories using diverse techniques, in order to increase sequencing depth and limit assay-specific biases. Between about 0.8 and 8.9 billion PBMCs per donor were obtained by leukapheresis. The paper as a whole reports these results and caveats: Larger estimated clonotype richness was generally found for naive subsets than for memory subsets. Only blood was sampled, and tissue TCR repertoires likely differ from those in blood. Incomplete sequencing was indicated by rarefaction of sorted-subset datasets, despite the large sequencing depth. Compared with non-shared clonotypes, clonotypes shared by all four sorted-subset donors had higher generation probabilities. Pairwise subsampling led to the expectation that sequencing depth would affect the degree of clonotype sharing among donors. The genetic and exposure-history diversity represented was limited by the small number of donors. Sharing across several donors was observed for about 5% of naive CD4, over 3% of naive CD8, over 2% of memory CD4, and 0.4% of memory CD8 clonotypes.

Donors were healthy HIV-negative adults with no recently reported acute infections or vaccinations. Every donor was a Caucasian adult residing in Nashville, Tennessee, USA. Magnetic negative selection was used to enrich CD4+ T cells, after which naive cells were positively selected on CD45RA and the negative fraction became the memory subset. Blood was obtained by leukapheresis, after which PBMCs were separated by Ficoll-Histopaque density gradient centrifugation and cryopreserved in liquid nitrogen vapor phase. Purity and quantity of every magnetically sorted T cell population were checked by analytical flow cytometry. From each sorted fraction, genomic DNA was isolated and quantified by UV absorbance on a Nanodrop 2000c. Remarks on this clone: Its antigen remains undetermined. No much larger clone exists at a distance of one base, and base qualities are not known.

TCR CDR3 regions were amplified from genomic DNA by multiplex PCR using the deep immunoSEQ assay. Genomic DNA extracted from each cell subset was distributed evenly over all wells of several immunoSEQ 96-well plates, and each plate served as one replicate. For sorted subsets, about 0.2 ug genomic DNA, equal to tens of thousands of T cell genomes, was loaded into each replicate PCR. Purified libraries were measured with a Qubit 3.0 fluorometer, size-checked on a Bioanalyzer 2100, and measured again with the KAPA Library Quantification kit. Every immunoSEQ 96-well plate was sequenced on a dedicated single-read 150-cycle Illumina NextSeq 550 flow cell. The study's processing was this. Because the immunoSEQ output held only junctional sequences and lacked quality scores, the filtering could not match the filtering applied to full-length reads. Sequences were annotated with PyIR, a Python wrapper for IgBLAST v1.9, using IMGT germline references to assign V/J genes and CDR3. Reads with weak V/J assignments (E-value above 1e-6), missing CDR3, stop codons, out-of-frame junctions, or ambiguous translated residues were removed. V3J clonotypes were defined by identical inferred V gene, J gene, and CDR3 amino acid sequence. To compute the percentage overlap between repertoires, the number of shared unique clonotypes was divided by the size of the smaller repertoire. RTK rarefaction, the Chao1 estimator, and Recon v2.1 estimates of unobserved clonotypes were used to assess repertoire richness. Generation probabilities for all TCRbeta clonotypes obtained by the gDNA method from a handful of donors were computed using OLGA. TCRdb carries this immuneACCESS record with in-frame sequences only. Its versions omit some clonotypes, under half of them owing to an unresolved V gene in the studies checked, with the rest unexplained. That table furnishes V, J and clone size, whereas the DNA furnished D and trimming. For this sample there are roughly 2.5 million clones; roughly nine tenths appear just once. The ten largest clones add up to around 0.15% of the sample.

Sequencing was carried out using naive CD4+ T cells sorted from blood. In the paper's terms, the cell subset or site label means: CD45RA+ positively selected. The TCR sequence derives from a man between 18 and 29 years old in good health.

The DNA reads as follows: TGTGCCAGTAGTTGGGCCCTGAATTACGAGCAGTACTTC. Translated, it gives CASSWALNYEQYF. Recombination connected TRBV19 to TRBJ2-7; no D gene can be assigned with confidence. V gives up 5 bases and J gives up 4 bases, and the segment between their germline ends measures 12 bases. From the cysteine up to the phenylalanine, the CDR3 has a length of 13 residues. Just CDR3 DNA is preserved here, 39 bases in frame from base 1. Sequences LNHDA (CDR1) and SQIVND (CDR2) are obtained from the germline V gene (reference sequence).